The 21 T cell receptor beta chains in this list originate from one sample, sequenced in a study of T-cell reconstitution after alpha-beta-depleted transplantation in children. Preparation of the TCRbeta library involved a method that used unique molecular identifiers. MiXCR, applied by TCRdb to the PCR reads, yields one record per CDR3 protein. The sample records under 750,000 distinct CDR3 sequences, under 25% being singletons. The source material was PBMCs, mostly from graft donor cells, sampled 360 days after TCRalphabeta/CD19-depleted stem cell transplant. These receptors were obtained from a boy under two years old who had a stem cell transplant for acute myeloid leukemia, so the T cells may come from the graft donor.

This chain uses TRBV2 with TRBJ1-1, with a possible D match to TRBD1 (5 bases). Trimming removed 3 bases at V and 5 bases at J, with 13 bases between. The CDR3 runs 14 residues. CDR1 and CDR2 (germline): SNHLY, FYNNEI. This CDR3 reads CASSDKGWRTEAFF. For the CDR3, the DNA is TGTGCCAGCAGTGACAAGGGGTGGAGGACTGAAGCTTTCTTT.

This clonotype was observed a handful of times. This CDR3 is CSARVRGFSNQPQHF. The CDR3 DNA is TGCAGTGCTAGAGTTAGGGGTTTCAGCAATCAGCCCCAGCATTTT. The chain recombines TRBV20-1 with TRBJ1-5; TRBD1 might be the D (5 bases). Trimming took 1 base from V and 1 from J, leaving 11 bases between them. This CDR3 has 15 residues. Germline CDR1 and CDR2: DFQATT and SNEGSKA (reference sequence).

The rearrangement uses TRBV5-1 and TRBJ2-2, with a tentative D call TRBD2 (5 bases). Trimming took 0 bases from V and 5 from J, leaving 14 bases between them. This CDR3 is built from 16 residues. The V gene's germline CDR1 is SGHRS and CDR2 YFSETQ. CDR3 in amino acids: CASSLAHRTETGELFF. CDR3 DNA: TGCGCCAGCAGCTTGGCACACCGGACTGAGACCGGGGAGCTGTTTTTT.

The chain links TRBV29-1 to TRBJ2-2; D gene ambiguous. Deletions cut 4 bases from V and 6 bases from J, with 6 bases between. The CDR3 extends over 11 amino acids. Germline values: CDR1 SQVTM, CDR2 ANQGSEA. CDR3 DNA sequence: TGCAGCGTTGGTGAGGCCGGGGAGCTGTTTTTT. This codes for CSVGEAGELFF.

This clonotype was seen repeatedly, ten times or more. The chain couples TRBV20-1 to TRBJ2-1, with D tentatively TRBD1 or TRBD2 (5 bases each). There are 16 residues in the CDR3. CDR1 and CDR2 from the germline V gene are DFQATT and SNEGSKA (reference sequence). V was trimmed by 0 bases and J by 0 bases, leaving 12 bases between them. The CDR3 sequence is CSARDPRDHSYNEQFF. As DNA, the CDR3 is TGCAGTGCTAGAGATCCGAGGGACCACTCCTACAATGAGCAGTTCTTC.

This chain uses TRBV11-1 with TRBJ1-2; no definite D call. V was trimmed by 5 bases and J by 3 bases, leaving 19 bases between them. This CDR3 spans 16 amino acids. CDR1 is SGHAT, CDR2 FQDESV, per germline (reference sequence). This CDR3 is CASSPRHREAYYGYTF. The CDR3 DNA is TGTGCCAGCAGCCCCCGGCACCGGGAGGCTTACTATGGCTACACCTTC.

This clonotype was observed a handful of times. In nucleotides, the CDR3 is TGCGCCAGCAGAAGTGGGCTAAACACTGAAGCTTTCTTT. As protein: CASRSGLNTEAFF. The rearrangement links TRBV5-1 to TRBJ1-1; D call uncertain. Trimming took off 5 bases at V and 2 bases at J, with 10 bases between the two ends. The CDR3 spans 13 residues. The germline CDR1 and CDR2 sequences are SGHRS and YFSETQ.

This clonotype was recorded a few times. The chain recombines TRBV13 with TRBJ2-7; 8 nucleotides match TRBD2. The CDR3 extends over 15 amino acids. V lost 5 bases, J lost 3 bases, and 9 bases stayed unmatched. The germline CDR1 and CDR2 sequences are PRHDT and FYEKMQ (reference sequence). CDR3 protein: CASSLRLALHYEQYF. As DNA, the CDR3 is TGTGCCAGCAGCCTGAGACTAGCGCTCCACTACGAGCAGTACTTC.

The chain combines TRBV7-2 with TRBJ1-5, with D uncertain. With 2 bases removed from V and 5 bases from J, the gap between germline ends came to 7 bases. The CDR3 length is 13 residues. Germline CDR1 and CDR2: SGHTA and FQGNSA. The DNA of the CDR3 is TGTGCCAGCAGCTTACAGGTATATCAGCCCCAGCATTTT. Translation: CASSLQVYQPQHF.

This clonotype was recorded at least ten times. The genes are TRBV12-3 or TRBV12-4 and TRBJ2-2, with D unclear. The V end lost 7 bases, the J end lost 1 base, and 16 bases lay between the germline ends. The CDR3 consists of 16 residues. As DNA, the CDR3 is TGTGCCAGCACCCTGGACCGTAGACTGAACACCGGGGAGCTGTTTTTT. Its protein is CASTLDRRLNTGELFF.

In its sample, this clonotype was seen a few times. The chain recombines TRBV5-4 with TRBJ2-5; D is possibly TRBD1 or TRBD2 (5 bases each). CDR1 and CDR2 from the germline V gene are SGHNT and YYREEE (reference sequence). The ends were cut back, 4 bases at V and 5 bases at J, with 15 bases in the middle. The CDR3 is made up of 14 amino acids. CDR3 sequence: CASSTGRGGETQYF. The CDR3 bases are TGTGCCAGCAGCACGGGGCGTGGTGGGGAGACCCAGTACTTC.

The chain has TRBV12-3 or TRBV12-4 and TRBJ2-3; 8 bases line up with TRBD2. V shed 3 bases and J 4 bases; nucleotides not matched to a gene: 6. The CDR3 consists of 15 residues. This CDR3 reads CASSFPGGAPDTQYF. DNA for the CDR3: TGTGCCAGCAGTTTCCCCGGGGGGGCCCCAGATACGCAGTATTTT.

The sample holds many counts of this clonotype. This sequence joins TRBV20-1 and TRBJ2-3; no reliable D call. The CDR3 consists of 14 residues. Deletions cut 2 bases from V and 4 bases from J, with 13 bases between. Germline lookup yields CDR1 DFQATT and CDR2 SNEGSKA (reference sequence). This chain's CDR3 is CSARNGLPPDTQYF. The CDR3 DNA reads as TGCAGTGCTAGAAATGGTCTCCCCCCAGATACGCAGTATTTT.

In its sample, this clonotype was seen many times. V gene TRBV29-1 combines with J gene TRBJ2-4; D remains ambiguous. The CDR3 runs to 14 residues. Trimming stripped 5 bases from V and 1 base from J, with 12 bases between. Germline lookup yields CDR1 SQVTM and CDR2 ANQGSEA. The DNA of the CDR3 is TGCAGCGTTATATGGGGTTCGGCCAAAAACATTCAGTACTTC. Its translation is CSVIWGSAKNIQYF.

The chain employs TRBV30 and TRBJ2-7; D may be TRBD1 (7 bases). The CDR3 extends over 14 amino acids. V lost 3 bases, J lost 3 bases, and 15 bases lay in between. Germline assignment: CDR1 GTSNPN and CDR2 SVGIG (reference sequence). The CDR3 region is CAWRGGTASYEQYF. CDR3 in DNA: TGTGCCTGGAGAGGCGGGACAGCGAGCTACGAGCAGTACTTC.

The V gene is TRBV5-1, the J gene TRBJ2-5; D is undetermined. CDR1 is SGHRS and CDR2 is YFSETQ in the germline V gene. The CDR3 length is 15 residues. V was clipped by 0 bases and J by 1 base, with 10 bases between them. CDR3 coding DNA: TGCGCCAGCAGCTTGGACCAGGTACCCCAAGAGACCCAGTACTTC. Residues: CASSLDQVPQETQYF. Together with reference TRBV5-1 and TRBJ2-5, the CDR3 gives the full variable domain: KAGVTQTPRYLIKTRGQQVTLSCSPISGHRSVSWYQQTPGQGLQFLFEYFSETQRNKGNFPGRFSGRQFSNSRSEMNVSTLELGDSALYLCASSLDQVPQETQYFGPGTRLLVL.

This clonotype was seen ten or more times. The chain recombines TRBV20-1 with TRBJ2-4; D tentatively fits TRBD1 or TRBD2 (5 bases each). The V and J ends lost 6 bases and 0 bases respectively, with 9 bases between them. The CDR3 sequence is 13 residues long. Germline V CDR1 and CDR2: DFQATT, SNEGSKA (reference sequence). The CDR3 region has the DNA TGCAGTGCCGCCGGGACAGCCAAAAACATTCAGTACTTC. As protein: CSAAGTAKNIQYF.

CDR3 DNA sequence: TGTGCCAGCAGCCCAGGAGGGACTAGCGGTCACACAGATACGCAGTATTTT. As protein: CASSPGGTSGHTDTQYF. The chain links TRBV7-6 to TRBJ2-3; 11 nucleotides match TRBD2. V lost 5 bases, J lost 2 bases, and 9 bases stayed unmatched. The germline V gene has CDR1 SGHVS and CDR2 FNYEAQ. The CDR3 has 17 residues.

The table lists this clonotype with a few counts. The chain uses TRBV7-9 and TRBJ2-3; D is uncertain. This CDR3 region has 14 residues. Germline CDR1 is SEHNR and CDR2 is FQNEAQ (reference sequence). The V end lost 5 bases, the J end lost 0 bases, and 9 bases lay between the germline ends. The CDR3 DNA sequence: TGTGCCAGCAGCCAGTCGGACAGCACAGATACGCAGTATTTT. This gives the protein CASSQSDSTDTQYF.

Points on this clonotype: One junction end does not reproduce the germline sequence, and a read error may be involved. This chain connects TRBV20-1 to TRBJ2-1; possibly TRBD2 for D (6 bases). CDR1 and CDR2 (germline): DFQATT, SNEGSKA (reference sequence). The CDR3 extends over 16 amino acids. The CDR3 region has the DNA TGCTGTGCTAGAGATCGGGGCGGGGCTTCCTACAATGAGCAGTTCTTC. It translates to CCARDRGGASYNEQFF.

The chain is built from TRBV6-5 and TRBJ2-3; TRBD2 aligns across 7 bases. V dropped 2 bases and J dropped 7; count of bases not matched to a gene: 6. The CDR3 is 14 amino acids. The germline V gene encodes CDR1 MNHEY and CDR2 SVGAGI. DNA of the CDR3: TGTGCCAGCAGTTACGTGGGGAGGGGAAATACGCAGTATTTT. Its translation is CASSYVGRGNTQYF.